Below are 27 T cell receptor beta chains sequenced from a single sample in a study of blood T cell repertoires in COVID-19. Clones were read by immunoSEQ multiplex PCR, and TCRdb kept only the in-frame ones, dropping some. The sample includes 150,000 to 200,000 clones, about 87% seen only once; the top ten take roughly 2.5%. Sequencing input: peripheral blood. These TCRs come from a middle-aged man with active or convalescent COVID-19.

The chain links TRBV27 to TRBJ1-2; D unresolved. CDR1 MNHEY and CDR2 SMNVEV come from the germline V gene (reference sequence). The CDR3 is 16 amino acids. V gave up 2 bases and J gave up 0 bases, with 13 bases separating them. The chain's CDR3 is CASSLPTETSNYGYTF. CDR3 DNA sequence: TGTGCCAGCAGTTTACCGACGGAGACTTCTAACTATGGCTACACCTTC.

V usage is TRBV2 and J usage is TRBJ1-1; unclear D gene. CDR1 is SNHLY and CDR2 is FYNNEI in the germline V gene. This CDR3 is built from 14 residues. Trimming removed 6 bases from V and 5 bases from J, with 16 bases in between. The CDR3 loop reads CASRRNREETEAFF. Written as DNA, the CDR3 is TGTGCCAGCAGGAGAAATAGGGAGGAGACTGAAGCTTTCTTT.

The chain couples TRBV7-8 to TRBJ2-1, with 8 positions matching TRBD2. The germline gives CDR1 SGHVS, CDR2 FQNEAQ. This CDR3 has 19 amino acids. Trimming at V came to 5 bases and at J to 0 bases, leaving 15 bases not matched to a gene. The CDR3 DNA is TGTGCCAGCAGCCCAACATGGTTCGGGGGGGGAGACTCCTACAATGAGCAGTTCTTC. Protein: CASSPTWFGGGDSYNEQFF.

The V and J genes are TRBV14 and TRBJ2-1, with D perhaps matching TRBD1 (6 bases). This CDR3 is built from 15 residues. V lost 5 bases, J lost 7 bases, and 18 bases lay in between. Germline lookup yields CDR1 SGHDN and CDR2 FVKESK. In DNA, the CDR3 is TGTGCCAGCAGCAAAACGGGACACCCTCGTAATGAGCAGTTCTTC. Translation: CASSKTGHPRNEQFF. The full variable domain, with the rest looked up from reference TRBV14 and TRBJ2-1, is EAGVTQFPSHSVIEKGQTVTLRCDPISGHDNLYWYRRVMGKEIKFLLHFVKESKQDESGMPNNRFLAERTGGTYSTLKVQPAELEDSGVYFCASSKTGHPRNEQFFGPGTRLTVL.

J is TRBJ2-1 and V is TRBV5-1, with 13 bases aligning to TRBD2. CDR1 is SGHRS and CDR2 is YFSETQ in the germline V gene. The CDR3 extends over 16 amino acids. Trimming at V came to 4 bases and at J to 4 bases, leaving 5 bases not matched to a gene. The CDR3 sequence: CASSRTSGGPYNEQFF. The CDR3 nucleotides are TGCGCCAGCAGCCGGACTAGCGGGGGCCCATACAATGAGCAGTTCTTC.

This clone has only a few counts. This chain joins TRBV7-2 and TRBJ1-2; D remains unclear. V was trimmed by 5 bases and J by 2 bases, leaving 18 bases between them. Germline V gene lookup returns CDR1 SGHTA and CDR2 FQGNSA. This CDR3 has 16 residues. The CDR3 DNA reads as TGTGCCAGCAGCACCGGACTGACGCTCACGAACTATGGCTACACCTTC. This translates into CASSTGLTLTNYGYTF.

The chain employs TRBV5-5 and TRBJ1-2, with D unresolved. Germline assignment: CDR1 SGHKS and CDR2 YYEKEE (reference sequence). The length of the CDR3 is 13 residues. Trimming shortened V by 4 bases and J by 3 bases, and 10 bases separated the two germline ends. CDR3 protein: CASSPLLDYGYTF. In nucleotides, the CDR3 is TGTGCCAGCAGCCCCCTCCTCGACTATGGCTACACCTTC. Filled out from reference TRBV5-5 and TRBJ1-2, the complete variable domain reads DAGVTQSPTHLIKTRGQQVTLRCSPISGHKSVSWYQQVLGQGPQFIFQYYEKEERGRGNFPDRFSARQFPNYSSELNVNALLLGDSALYLCASSPLLDYGYTFGSGTRLTVV.

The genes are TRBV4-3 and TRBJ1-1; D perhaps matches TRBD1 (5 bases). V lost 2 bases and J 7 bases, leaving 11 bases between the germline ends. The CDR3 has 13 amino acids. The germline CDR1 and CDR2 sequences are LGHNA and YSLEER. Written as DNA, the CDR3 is TGCGCCAGCAGCCAAAACCGGGGGTTTGAAGCTTTCTTT. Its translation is CASSQNRGFEAFF.

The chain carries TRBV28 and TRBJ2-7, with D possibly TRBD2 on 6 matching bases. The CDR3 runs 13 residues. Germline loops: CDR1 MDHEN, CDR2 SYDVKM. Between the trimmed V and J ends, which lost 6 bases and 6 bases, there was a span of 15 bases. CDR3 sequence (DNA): TGTGCCAGCAGGCAATCCGTGGGGGGCGAGCAGTACTTC. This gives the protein CASRQSVGGEQYF.

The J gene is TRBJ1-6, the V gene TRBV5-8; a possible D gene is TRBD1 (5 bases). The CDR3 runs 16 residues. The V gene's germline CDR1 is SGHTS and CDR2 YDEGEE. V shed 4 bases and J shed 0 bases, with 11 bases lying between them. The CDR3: CASSPRGSSYNSPLHF. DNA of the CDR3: TGTGCCAGCAGCCCGCGGGGGAGCTCCTATAATTCACCCCTCCACTTT. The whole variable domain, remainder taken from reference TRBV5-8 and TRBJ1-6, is EAGVTQSPTHLIKTRGQQATLRCSPISGHTSVYWYQQALGLGLQFLLWYDEGEERNRGNFPPRFSGRQFPNYSSELNVNALELEDSALYLCASSPRGSSYNSPLHFGNGTRLTVT.

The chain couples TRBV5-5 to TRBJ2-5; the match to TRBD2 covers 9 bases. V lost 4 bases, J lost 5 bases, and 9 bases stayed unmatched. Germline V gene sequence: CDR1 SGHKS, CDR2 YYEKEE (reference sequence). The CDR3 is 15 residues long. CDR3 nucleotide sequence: TGTGCCAGCAGCCCCATAGCGGGGGCTGGGGAGACCCAGTACTTC. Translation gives CASSPIAGAGETQYF. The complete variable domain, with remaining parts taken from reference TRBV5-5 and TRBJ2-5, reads DAGVTQSPTHLIKTRGQQVTLRCSPISGHKSVSWYQQVLGQGPQFIFQYYEKEERGRGNFPDRFSARQFPNYSSELNVNALLLGDSALYLCASSPIAGAGETQYFGPGTRLLVL.

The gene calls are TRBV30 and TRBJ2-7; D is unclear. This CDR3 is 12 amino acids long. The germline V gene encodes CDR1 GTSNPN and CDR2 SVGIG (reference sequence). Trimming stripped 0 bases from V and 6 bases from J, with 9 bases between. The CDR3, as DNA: TGTGCCTGGAGTGTCTTGTCGGGCGAGCAGTACTTC. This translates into CAWSVLSGEQYF.

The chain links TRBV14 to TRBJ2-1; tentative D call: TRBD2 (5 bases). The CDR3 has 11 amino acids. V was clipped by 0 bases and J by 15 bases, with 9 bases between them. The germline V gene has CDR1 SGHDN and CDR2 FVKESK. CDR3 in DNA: TGTGCCAGCAGCCAAGAGGCTAGCCTGTTCTTC. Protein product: CASSQEASLFF. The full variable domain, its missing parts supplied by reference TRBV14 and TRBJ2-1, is EAGVTQFPSHSVIEKGQTVTLRCDPISGHDNLYWYRRVMGKEIKFLLHFVKESKQDESGMPNNRFLAERTGGTYSTLKVQPAELEDSGVYFCASSQEASLFFGPGTRLTVL.

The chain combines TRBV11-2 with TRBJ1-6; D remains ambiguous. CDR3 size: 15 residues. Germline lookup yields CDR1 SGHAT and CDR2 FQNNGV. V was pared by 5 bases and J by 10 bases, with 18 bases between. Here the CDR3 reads CASSQRNGGSSPLHF. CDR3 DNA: TGTGCCAGCAGCCAAAGGAACGGAGGTAGCTCACCCCTCCACTTT.

The CDR3 bases are TGCGCCAGCAGTGAGTCTCAGAAAGAGACCCAGTACTTC. Translation gives CASSESQKETQYF. The chain has TRBV10-1 and TRBJ2-5; D unresolved. V was shortened by 0 bases and J by 3 bases, with 5 bases between the two germline ends. CDR1 is WNHNN, CDR2 SYGVQD, per germline (reference sequence). CDR3 length equals 13 residues.

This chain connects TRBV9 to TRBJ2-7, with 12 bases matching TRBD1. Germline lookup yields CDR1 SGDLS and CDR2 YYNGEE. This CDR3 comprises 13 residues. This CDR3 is CASSPSLGTGGYV. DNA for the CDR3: TGTGCCAGCAGCCCTTCATTGGGGACAGGGGGCTATGTC.

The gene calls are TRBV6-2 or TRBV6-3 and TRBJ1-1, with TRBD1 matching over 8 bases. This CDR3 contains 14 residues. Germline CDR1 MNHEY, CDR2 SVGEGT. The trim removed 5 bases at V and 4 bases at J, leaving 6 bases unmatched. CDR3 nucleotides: TGTGCCAGCAGTGGAACCACAGGGGGCACTGAAGCTTTCTTT. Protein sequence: CASSGTTGGTEAFF.

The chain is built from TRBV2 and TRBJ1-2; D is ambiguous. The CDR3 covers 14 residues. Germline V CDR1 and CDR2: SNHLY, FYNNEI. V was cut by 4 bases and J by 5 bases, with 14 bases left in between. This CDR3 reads CASSGSNLPYGYTF. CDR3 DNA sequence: TGTGCCAGCAGTGGTTCTAATTTGCCGTATGGCTACACCTTC.

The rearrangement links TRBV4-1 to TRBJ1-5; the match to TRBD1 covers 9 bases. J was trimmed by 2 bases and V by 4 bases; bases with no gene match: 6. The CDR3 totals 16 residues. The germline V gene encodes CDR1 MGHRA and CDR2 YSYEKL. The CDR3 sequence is CASSRTGETGNQPQHF. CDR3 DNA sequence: TGCGCCAGCAGCCGGACAGGGGAAACGGGCAATCAGCCCCAGCATTTT.

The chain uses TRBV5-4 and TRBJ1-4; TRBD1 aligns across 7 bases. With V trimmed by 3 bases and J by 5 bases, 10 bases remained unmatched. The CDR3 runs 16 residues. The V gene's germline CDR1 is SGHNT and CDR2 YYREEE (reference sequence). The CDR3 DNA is TGTGCCAGCAGCTCTGGTCCACAGGGGAAGAATGAAAAACTGTTTTTT. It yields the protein CASSSGPQGKNEKLFF.

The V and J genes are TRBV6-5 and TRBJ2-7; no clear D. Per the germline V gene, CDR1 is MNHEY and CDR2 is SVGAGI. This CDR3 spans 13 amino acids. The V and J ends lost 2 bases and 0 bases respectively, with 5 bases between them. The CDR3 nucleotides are TGTGCCAGCAGTTACATAAACTCCTACGAGCAGTACTTC. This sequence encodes CASSYINSYEQYF.

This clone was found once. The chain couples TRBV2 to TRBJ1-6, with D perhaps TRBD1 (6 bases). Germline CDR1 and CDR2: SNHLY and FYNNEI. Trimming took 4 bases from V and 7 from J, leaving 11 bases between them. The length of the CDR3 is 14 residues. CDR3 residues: CASSATGSNSPLHF. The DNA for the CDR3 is TGTGCCAGCAGTGCAACAGGGTCCAATTCACCCCTCCACTTT.

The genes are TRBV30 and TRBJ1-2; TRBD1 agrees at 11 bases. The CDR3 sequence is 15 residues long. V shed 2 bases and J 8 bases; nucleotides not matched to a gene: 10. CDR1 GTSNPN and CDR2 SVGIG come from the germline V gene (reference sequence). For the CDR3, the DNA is TGTGCCTGGAGTACCGAAACCGGGACAGGGGGGGGCTACACCTTC. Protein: CAWSTETGTGGGYTF.

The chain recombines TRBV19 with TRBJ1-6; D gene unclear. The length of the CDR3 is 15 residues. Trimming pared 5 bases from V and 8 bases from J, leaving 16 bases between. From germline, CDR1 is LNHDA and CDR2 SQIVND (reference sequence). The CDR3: CASSSLGLPHSPLHF. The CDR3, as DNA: TGTGCCAGTAGTTCCTTGGGCCTCCCACATTCACCCCTCCACTTT.

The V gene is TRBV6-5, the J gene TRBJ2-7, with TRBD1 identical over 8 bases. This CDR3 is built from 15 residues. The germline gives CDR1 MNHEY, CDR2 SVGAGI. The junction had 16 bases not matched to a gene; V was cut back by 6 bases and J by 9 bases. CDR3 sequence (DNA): TGTGCCAGCAGACCCGGACAGGGTGTTGTTCGTCGGCAGTACTTC. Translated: CASRPGQGVVRRQYF.

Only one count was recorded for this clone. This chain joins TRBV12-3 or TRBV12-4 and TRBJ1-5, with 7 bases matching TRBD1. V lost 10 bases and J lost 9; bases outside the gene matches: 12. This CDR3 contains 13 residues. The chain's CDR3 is CATAGGSVRPQHF. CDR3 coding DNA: TGTGCCACAGCAGGGGGTAGTGTAAGGCCCCAGCATTTT.

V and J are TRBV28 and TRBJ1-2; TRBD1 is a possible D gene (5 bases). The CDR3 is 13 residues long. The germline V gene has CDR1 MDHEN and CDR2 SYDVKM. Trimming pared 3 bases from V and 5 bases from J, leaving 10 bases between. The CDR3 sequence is CASSFKPGYGYTF. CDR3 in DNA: TGTGCCAGCAGTTTTAAACCAGGGTATGGCTACACCTTC.